The clone carrying this T cell receptor beta chain was counted a single time. V was pared by 5 bases and J by 5 bases, with 3 bases of the junction left unmatched. This CDR3 has 13 amino acids. In germline, CDR1 is SEHNR, CDR2 FQNEAQ (reference sequence). This sample was taken from a study of T cells after somatic rescue of genetic block. TCRdb keeps only in-frame clones here, not all; method: immunoSEQ multiplex PCR. The sample lists some 90,000 clones, approximately 90% occurring once. The gene calls are TRBV7-9 and TRBJ2-1, with 7 bases fitting TRBD2. This TCR was recovered from a woman under 30. The sequenced sample consisted of peripheral blood mononuclear cells (PBMCs). In DNA, the CDR3 is TGTGCCAGCAGCCCCCGGGGGGACAATGAGCAGTTCTTC. This translates into CASSPRGDNEQFF.